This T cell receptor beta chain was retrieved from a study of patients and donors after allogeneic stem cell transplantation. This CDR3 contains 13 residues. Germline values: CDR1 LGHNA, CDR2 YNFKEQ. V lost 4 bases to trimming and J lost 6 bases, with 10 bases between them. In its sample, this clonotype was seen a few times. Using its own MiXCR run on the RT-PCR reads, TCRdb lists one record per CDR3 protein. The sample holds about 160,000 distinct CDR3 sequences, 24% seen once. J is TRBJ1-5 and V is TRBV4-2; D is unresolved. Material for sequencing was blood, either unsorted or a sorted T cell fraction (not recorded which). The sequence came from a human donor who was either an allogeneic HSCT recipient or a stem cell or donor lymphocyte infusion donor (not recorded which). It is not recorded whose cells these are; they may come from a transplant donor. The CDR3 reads CASSPLGGQPQHF. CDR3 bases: TGTGCCAGCAGCCCACTGGGTGGTCAGCCCCAGCATTTT.